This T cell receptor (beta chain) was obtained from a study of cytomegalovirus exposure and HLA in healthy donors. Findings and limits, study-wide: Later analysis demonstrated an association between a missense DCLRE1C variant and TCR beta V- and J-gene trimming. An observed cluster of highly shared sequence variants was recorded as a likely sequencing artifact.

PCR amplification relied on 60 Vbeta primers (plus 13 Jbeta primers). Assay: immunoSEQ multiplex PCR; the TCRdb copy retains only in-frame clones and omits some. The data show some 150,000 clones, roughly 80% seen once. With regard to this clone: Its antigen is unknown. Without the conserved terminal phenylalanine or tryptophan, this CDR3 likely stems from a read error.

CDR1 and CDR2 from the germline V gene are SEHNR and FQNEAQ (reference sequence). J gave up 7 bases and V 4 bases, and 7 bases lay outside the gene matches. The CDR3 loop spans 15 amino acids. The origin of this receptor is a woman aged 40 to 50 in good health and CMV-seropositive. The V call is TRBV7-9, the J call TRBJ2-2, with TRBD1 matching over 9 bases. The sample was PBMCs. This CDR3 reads CASSSPGTGNGELFL. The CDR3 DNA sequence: TGTGCCAGCAGCTCCCCCGGGACAGGGAACGGGGAGCTGTTTCTT.